These 14 T cell receptor beta chains were sequenced from one sample in a study of cytomegalovirus exposure and HLA in healthy donors. It was with 60 Vbeta and 13 Jbeta primers that the PCR ran. Assay used: immunoSEQ multiplex PCR; TCRdb lists only in-frame clones, some missing. This specimen shows approximately 96,000 clones; the ten leading clones hold just over 5.5%. Sequencing used PBMCs. The receptors come from a girl between 5 and 17 years old in good health and CMV-seropositive.

V and J are TRBV7-9 and TRBJ1-2; 7 bases agree with TRBD1. Trimming removed 5 bases from V and 4 bases from J; junction bases left unmatched: 1. This CDR3 spans 12 amino acids. Germline assignment: CDR1 SEHNR and CDR2 FQNEAQ (reference sequence). CDR3 DNA: TGTGCCAGCAGCCGGACAGGCTATGGCTACACCTTC. Translating it yields CASSRTGYGYTF.

The rearrangement links TRBV19 to TRBJ1-5, with D perhaps matching TRBD1 (6 bases). Germline V gene sequence: CDR1 LNHDA, CDR2 SQIVND (reference sequence). The CDR3 sequence is 14 residues long. V lost 1 base and J 3 bases, leaving 7 bases between the germline ends. The CDR3 DNA sequence: TGTGCCAGTAGTATAGGGACAGCCAATCAGCCCCAGCATTTT. Translation: CASSIGTANQPQHF. Looking up the rest from reference TRBV19 and TRBJ1-5 gives the full variable domain: DGGITQSPKYLFRKEGQNVTLSCEQNLNHDAMYWYRQDPGQGLRLIYYSQIVNDFQKGDIAEGYSVSREKKESFPLTVTSAQKNPTAFYLCASSIGTANQPQHFGDGTRLSIL.

The J gene is TRBJ1-2, the V gene TRBV5-1, with TRBD1 identical over 10 bases. Germline CDR1 SGHRS, CDR2 YFSETQ. The CDR3 is made up of 15 amino acids. V dropped 1 base and J dropped 6; count of bases not matched to a gene: 6. CDR3 DNA: TGCGCCAGCAGCTTGTCCGGGACAGGGGTCAATGGCTACACCTTC. Translation: CASSLSGTGVNGYTF.

The V and J genes are TRBV11-2 and TRBJ1-2; D is possibly TRBD1 (6 bases). This CDR3 is built from 14 residues. Trimming cost V 0 bases and J 5 bases, with 10 bases left between them. Germline CDR1 reads SGHAT; CDR2 reads FQNNGV. The CDR3 region is CASSLEAGVYGYTF. CDR3 DNA: TGTGCCAGCAGCTTAGAAGCAGGGGTATATGGCTACACCTTC.

This chain connects TRBV7-2 to TRBJ2-5; TRBD2 matches 8 bases. The ends lost 1 base at V and 2 bases at J; junction bases unmatched: 3. This CDR3 spans 15 amino acids. Germline-derived CDR1 and CDR2 are SGHTA and FQGNSA. The CDR3 loop reads CASSLVASGQETQYF. The CDR3 DNA sequence: TGTGCCAGCAGCTTAGTGGCTAGCGGGCAAGAGACCCAGTACTTC.

This rearrangement joins TRBV5-1 to TRBJ2-3; 8 bases line up with TRBD2. V lost 1 base to trimming and J lost 0 bases; unmatched junction nucleotides: 4. The CDR3 runs 16 residues. CDR1 and CDR2 (germline): SGHRS, YFSETQ. The CDR3 DNA reads as TGCGCCAGCAGCTTGCCTTCTAGCGGGAGCACAGATACGCAGTATTTT. Translating gives CASSLPSSGSTDTQYF.

The chain employs TRBV21-1 and TRBJ1-2; the DNA was not compared with TRBD1, the D call given in the table. TRBV21-1 is marked as a pseudogene. The CDR3 covers 15 residues. CDR3 in amino acids: CASSKTPQVPYGYTF. The DNA for the CDR3 is TGTGCCAGCAGCAAAACCCCACAGGTGCCCTATGGCTACACCTTC.

The chain combines TRBV4-3 with TRBJ2-1; TRBD2 matches at 13 bases. CDR1 and CDR2 from the germline V gene are LGHNA and YSLEER. The CDR3 is 16 amino acids. V dropped 2 bases and J dropped 9; count of bases not matched to a gene: 7. Here the CDR3 reads CASSQRGLAGVGEQFF. The CDR3 nucleotides read TGCGCCAGCAGCCAACGCGGACTAGCGGGGGTTGGTGAGCAGTTCTTC.

CDR3 residues: CASSPDRSAAFF. The CDR3 DNA follows: TGTGCCAGCAGCCCTGACAGGTCCGCGGCTTTCTTT. V gene TRBV2 combines with J gene TRBJ1-1, with a possible D match to TRBD1 (6 bases). CDR3 length: 12 residues. In germline, CDR1 is SNHLY, CDR2 FYNNEI. V lost 6 bases to trimming and J lost 11 bases, with 16 bases between them.

The J gene is TRBJ2-5, the V gene TRBV6-5; D is ambiguous. The germline gives CDR1 MNHEY, CDR2 SVGAGI. The CDR3 extends over 14 amino acids. V lost 7 bases and J 0 bases, leaving 12 bases between the germline ends. CDR3 loop: CASTFSPYQETQYF. The CDR3 DNA is TGTGCCAGCACCTTTTCTCCGTACCAAGAGACCCAGTACTTC.

The gene calls are TRBV6-1 and TRBJ1-3; D unresolved. The CDR3 runs to 13 residues. The ends were cut back, 3 bases at V and 2 bases at J, with 5 bases in the middle. CDR1 is MNHNS, CDR2 SASEGT, per germline. The CDR3 sequence is CASSDRTGNTIYF. Written as DNA, the CDR3 is TGTGCCAGCAGTGACAGGACTGGAAACACCATATATTTT.

The chain has TRBV10-3 and TRBJ1-2, with TRBD1 as a possible D gene (6 bases). CDR1 ENHRY and CDR2 SYGVKD come from the germline V gene. The V end was cut by 3 bases, the J end by 6 bases, with 14 bases between. The CDR3 runs 14 residues. Written as DNA, the CDR3 is TGTGCCATCAGTGAAAGGGAATACAGGGATGGCTACACCTTC. Encoded protein: CAISEREYRDGYTF.

Here the CDR3 reads CASSEVGGFDGYTF. The CDR3 nucleotides are TGTGCCAGCAGTGAAGTTGGCGGGTTTGATGGCTACACCTTC. This chain connects TRBV6-1 to TRBJ1-2; D is ambiguous. Trimming removed 1 base from V and 6 bases from J, with 12 bases in between. CDR1 is MNHNS, CDR2 SASEGT, per germline. The CDR3 is 14 amino acids.

The chain joins TRBV9 to TRBJ2-1, with 9 bases aligning to TRBD2. The germline V gene has CDR1 SGDLS and CDR2 YYNGEE. The V and J ends lost 3 bases and 12 bases, in that order; junction bases with no gene match: 16. The CDR3 extends over 16 amino acids. CDR3 amino acids: CASSGYSGGAALGQFF. The DNA for the CDR3 is TGTGCCAGCAGCGGATATAGCGGGGGAGCTGCACTTGGGCAGTTCTTC.